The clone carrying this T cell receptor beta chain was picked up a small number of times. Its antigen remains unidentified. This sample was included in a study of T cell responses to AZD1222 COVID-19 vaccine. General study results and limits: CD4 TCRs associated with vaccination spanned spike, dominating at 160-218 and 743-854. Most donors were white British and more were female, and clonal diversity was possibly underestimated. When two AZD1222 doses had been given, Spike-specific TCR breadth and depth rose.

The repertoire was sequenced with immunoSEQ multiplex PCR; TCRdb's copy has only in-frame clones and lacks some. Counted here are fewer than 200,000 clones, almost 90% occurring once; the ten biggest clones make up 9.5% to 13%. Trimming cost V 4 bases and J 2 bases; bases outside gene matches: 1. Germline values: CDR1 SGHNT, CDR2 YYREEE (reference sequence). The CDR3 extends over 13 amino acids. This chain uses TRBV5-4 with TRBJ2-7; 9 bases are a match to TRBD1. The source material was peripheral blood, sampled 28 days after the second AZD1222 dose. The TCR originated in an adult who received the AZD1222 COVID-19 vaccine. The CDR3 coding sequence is TGTGCCAGCAGCGGACAGGGGACCTACGAGCAGTACTTC. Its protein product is CASSGQGTYEQYF.